This T cell receptor beta chain derives from a study of T cell responses to AZD1222 COVID-19 vaccine. Germline trimming cut 7 bases from V and 2 bases from J; bases unmatched to any gene: 4. CDR1 and CDR2 (germline): SQVTM, ANQGSEA. This CDR3 has 12 amino acids. This clone was seen once. Its antigen is unknown. Regarding the study as a whole: Baseline seropositivity occurred in only a handful of AZD1222 recipients.

Here immunoSEQ multiplex PCR was the method, and the copy in TCRdb shows in-frame clones only, minus some. The data hold over 120,000 clones, with around 90% observed a single time. Source: peripheral blood, taken on day 0 of AZD1222 vaccination. The chain employs TRBV29-1 and TRBJ2-5; 7 bases are shared with TRBD1. This TCR derives from an adult in good health. CDR3 residues: CSARDSQETQYF. The CDR3 DNA reads TGCAGCGCCCGGGACAGTCAAGAGACCCAGTACTTC.